This TCR beta chain was captured by sequencing in a study of blood T cell repertoires in COVID-19. The CDR3 extends over 17 amino acids. CDR1 is KGHDR, CDR2 SFDVKD, per germline. Germline trimming cut 4 bases from V and 0 bases from J; bases unmatched to any gene: 7. The protocol was immunoSEQ multiplex PCR, while the TCRdb copy is restricted to in-frame clones and leaves out a portion. Of over 50,000 clones in the sample, 86% were seen once. Sequences were obtained from peripheral blood. This TCR derives from a man older than 75 with acute or convalescent COVID-19. J is TRBJ2-1 and V is TRBV24-1; 8 nucleotides agree with TRBD1. CDR3 sequence (DNA): TGTGCCACCAGTGACCATAACAGGGGGAGCTCCTACAATGAGCAGTTCTTC. Translating gives CATSDHNRGSSYNEQFF.